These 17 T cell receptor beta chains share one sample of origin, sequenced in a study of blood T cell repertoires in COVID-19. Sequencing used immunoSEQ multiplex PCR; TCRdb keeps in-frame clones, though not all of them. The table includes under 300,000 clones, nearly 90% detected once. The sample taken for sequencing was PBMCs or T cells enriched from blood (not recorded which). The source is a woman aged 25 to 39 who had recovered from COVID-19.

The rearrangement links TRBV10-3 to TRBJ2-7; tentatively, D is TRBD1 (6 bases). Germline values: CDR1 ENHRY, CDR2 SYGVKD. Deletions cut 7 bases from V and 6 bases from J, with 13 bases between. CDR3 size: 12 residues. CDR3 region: CAIKGRTAEQYF. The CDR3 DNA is TGTGCCATCAAGGGCCGGACAGCCGAGCAGTACTTC.

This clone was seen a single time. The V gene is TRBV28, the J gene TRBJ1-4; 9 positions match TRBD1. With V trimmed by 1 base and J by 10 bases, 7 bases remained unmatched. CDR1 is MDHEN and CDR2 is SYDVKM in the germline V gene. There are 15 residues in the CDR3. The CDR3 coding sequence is TGTGCCAGCAGTTTATTAGGACAGGGGTTAGGAAAACTGTTTTTT. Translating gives CASSLLGQGLGKLFF.

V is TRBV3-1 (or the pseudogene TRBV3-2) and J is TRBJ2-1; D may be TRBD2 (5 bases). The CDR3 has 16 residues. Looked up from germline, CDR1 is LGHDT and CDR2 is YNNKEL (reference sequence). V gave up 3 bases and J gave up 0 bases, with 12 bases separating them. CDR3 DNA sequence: TGTGCCAGCAGCCAGAGGGCTTTGAGCTCCTACAATGAGCAGTTCTTC. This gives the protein CASSQRALSSYNEQFF.

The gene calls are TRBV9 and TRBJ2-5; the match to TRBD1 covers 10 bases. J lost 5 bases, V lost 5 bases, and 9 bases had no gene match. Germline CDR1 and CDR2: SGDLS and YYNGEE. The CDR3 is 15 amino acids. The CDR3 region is CASRPGQGPRETQYF. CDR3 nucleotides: TGTGCCAGCAGGCCGGGACAGGGGCCGCGGGAGACCCAGTACTTC.

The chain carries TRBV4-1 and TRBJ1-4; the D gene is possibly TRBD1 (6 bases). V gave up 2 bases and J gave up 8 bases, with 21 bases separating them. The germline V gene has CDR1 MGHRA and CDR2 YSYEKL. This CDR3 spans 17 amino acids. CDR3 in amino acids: CASSQRGGTGFGEKLFF. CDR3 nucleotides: TGCGCCAGCAGCCAAAGGGGGGGAACAGGTTTTGGAGAAAAACTGTTTTTT.

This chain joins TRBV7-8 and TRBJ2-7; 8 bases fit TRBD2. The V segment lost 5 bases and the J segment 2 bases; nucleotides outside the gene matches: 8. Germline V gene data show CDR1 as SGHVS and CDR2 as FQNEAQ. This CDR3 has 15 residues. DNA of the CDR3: TGTGCCAGCAGCCAGCCCCGGGAGGGGGCCTACGAGCAGTACTTC. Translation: CASSQPREGAYEQYF.

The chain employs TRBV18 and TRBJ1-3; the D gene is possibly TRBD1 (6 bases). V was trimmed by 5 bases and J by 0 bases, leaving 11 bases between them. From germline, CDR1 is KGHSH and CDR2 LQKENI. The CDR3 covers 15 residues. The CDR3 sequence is CASSVQGNSGNTIYF. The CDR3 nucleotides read TGTGCCAGCTCAGTACAGGGTAACTCTGGAAACACCATATATTTT.

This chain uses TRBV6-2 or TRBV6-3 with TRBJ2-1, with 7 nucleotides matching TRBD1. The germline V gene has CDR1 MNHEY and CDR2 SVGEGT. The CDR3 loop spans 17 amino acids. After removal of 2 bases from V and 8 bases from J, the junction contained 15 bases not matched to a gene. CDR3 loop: CASSYGNRGKIFDEQFF. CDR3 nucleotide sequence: TGTGCCAGCAGTTACGGGAACAGGGGTAAAATTTTCGATGAGCAGTTCTTC.

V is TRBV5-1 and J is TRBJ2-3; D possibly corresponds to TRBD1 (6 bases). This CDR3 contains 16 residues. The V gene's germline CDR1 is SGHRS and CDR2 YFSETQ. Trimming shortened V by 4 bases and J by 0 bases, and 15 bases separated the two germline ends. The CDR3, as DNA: TGCGCCAGCAGCCCCCCGGACAGCTCTAGCACAGATACGCAGTATTTT. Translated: CASSPPDSSSTDTQYF.

Here the CDR3 DNA reads TGTGCCAGCAGCGTAGATGGACAGGGCGGTGGCTACACCTTC. Amino acids: CASSVDGQGGGYTF. V and J are TRBV9 and TRBJ1-2; 8 bases are shared with TRBD1. This CDR3 region has 14 residues. Germline V CDR1 and CDR2: SGDLS, YYNGEE. V lost 0 bases and J lost 7; bases outside the gene matches: 5. Full variable domain (outside the CDR3, taken from reference TRBV9 and TRBJ1-2): DSGVTQTPKHLITATGQRVTLRCSPRSGDLSVYWYQQSLDQGLQFLIQYYNGEERAKGNILERFSAQQFPDLHSELNLSSLELGDSALYFCASSVDGQGGGYTFGSGTRLTVV.

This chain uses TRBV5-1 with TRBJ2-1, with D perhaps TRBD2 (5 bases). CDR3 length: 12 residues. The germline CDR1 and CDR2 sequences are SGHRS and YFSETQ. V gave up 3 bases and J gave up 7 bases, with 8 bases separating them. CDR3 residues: CASSSGGNEQFF. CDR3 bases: TGCGCCAGCAGCTCCGGAGGTAATGAGCAGTTCTTC.

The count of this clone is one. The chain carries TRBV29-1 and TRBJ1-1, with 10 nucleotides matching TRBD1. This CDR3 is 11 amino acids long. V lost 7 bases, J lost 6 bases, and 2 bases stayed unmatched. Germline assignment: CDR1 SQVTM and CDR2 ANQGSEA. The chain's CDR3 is CSGGQGPEAFF. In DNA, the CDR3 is TGCAGCGGGGGACAGGGGCCTGAAGCTTTCTTT.

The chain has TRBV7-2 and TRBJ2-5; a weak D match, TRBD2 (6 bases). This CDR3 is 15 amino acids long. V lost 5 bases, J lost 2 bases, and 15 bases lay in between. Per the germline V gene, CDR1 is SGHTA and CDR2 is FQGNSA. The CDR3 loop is CASSRASAQQETQYF. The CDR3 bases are TGTGCCAGCAGCAGGGCTAGCGCCCAGCAAGAGACCCAGTACTTC.

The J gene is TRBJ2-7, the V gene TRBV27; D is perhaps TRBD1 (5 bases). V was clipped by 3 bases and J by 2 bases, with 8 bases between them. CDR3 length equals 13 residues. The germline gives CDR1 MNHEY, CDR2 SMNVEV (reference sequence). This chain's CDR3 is CASSLGRTYEQYF. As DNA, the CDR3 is TGTGCCAGCAGTTTGGGGCGGACCTACGAGCAGTACTTC.

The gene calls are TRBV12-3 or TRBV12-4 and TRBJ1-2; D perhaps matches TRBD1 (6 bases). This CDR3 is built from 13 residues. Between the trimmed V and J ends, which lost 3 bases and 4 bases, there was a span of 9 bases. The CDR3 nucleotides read TGTGCCAGCAGTTTGGACAGAACCTATGGCTACACCTTC. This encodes CASSLDRTYGYTF.

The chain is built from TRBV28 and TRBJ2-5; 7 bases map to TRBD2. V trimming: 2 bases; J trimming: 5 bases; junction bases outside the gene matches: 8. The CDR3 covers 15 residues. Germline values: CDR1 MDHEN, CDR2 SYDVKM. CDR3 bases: TGTGCCAGCAGTTTAATGCCTAGCGGCCTTGAGACCCAGTACTTC. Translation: CASSLMPSGLETQYF.

CDR3 in DNA: TGTGCCAGCAGCCGCGAGCTTATGAACACTGAAGCTTTCTTT. Residues: CASSRELMNTEAFF. This rearrangement joins TRBV3-1 (or the pseudogene TRBV3-2) to TRBJ1-1; D not certain. V was trimmed by 4 bases and J by 0 bases, leaving 9 bases between them. CDR3 length: 14 amino acids. Germline CDR1 is LGHDT and CDR2 is YNNKEL (reference sequence).